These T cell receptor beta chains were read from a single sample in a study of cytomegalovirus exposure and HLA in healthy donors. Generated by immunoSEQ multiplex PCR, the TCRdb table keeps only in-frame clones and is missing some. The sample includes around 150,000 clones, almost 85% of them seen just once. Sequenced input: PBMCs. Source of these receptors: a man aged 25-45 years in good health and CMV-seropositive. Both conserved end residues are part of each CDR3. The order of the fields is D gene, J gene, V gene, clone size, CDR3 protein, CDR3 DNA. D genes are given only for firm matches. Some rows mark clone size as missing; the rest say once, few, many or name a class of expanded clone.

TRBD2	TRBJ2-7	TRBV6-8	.	CASSTLAGSYEQYF	TGTGCCAGCAGCACACTAGCGGGCTCCTACGAGCAGTACTTC
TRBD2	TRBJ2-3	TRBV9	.	CASSGIGGAVDTQYF	TGTGCCAGCAGCGGTATCGGGGGGGCGGTAGATACGCAGTATTTT
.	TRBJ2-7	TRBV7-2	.	CATEGESYEQYF	TGTGCCACCGAGGGGGAATCCTACGAGCAGTACTTC
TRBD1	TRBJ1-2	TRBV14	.	CASSLGQGVFGYTF	TGTGCCAGCAGCCTGGGACAGGGAGTTTTTGGCTACACCTTC
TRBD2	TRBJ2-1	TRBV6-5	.	CASSYGTSGNNEQFF	TGTGCCAGCAGTTACGGGACTAGCGGGAACAATGAGCAGTTCTTC
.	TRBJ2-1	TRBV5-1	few	CASSPGWGGAKSSYNEQFF	TGCGCCAGCAGCCCCGGTTGGGGGGGGGCCAAGAGCTCCTACAATGAGCAGTTCTTC
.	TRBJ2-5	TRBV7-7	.	CASSLVRQETQYF	TGTGCCAGCAGCTTGGTCAGGCAAGAGACCCAGTACTTC
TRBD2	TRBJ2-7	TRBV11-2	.	CASSALAGSLTNEQYF	TGTGCCAGCAGCGCACTAGCGGGATCCCTAACCAACGAGCAGTACTTC
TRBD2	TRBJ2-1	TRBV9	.	CASSSPLSGGAVNEQFF	TGTGCCAGCAGCTCCCCCCTGAGCGGGGGGGCCGTTAATGAGCAGTTCTTC
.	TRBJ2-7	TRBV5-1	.	CASSLGQDEQYF	TGCGCCAGCAGCTTGGGACAGGACGAGCAGTACTTC
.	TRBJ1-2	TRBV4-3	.	CASSQDSGGPNYGYTF	TGCGCCAGCAGCCAAGATAGCGGGGGCCCTAACTATGGCTACACCTTC
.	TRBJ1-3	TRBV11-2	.	CASSLDRGSGNTIYF	TGTGCCAGCAGCTTAGATCGGGGGTCTGGAAACACCATATATTTT
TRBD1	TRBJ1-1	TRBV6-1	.	CASSDPRQGNTEAFF	TGTGCCAGCAGTGACCCCAGACAGGGGAACACTGAAGCTTTCTTT
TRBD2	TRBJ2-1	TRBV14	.	CASSPRTSGRLYNEQFF	TGTGCCAGCAGCCCCCGGACTAGCGGGAGACTCTACAATGAGCAGTTCTTC
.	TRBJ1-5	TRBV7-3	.	CASSLEGGNQPQHF	TGTGCCAGCAGCTTAGAGGGCGGGAATCAGCCCCAGCATTTT
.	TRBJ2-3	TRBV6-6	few	CASSSPPTRSTQYF	TGTGCCAGCAGTTCCCCCCCCACACGTTCTACGCAGTATTTT
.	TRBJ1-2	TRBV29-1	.	CSVAIGGYDGYTF	TGCAGCGTCGCAATCGGAGGGTACGATGGCTACACCTTC
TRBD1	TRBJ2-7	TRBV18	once	CASSPAGPGGTEQYF	TGTGCCAGCTCACCCGCGGGCCCAGGGGGTACCGAGCAGTACTTC
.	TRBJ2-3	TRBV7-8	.	CASSLFGESTDTQYF	TGTGCCAGCAGCTTATTCGGGGAGAGCACAGATACGCAGTATTTT
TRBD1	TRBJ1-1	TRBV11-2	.	CASSFGHRGSTEAFF	TGTGCCAGCAGCTTCGGGCACAGGGGTAGCACTGAAGCTTTCTTT
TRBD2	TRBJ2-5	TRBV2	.	CASSPLAGGAEGEQETQYF	TGTGCCAGCAGCCCACTAGCGGGGGGTGCCGAGGGGGAGCAAGAGACCCAGTACTTC
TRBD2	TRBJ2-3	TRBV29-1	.	CSVEGLAGAPDTQYF	TGCAGCGTTGAAGGCCTAGCGGGGGCTCCAGATACGCAGTATTTT
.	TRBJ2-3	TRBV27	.	CASSGRVSADTQYF	TGTGCCAGCAGTGGTAGAGTCAGCGCAGATACGCAGTATTTT
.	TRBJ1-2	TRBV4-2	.	CASSQGFQGHHGYTF	TGTGCCAGCAGCCAAGGTTTTCAGGGACACCATGGCTACACCTTC
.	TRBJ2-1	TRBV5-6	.	CASSFAGEQFF	TGTGCCAGCAGCTTCGCGGGTGAGCAGTTCTTC
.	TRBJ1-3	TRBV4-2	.	CASSQGGAGNTIYF	TGTGCCAGCAGCCAAGGGGGCGCTGGAAACACCATATATTTT
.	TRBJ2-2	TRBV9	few	CASSVVTSTGELFF	TGTGCCAGCAGCGTAGTAACTTCAACCGGGGAGCTGTTTTTT
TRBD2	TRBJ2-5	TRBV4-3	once	CASSHLERGAQETQYF	TGCGCCAGCAGCCATCTTGAGCGGGGGGCACAAGAGACCCAGTACTTC
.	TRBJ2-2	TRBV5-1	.	CASRATSWERTGELFF	TGCGCCAGCAGGGCGACTAGTTGGGAGAGGACCGGGGAGCTGTTTTTT
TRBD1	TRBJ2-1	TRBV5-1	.	CASSLEGTGSHEQFF	TGCGCCAGCAGCTTGGAGGGGACAGGGTCCCATGAGCAGTTCTTC
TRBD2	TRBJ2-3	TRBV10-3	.	CATFGGGLGGTDTQYF	TGTGCCACCTTCGGAGGGGGACTAGGCGGCACAGATACGCAGTATTTT
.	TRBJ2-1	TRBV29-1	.	CSVESRYNEQFF	TGCAGCGTTGAGTCTCGTTACAATGAGCAGTTCTTC
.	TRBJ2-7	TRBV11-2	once	CASSLLSGRVQGEQYF	TGTGCCAGCAGCTTATTATCTGGCAGGGTGCAGGGAGAGCAGTACTTC
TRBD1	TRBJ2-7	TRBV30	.	CAWSSFRDRAYEQYF	TGTGCCTGGAGTTCTTTTAGGGACAGAGCCTACGAGCAGTACTTC
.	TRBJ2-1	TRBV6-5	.	CASSRLGGGDEQFF	TGTGCCAGCAGTCGACTGGGGGGGGGCGATGAGCAGTTCTTC
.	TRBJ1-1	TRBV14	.	CASSQEARTEAFF	TGTGCCAGCAGCCAAGAGGCTCGCACTGAAGCTTTCTTT
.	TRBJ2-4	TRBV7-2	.	CASSSNKGALQYF	TGTGCCAGCAGCTCAAATAAGGGAGCGCTTCAGTACTTC
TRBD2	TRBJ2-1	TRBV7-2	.	CASSLIAGASYNEQFF	TGTGCCAGCAGCCTCATAGCGGGGGCCTCCTACAATGAGCAGTTCTTC
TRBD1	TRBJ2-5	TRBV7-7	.	CASSSTGGGETQYF	TGTGCCAGCAGCTCAACAGGGGGCGGAGAGACCCAGTACTTC
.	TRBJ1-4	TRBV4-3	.	CASSQDGRGYGEKLFF	TGCGCCAGCAGCCAAGATGGCAGGGGCTACGGTGAAAAACTGTTTTTT
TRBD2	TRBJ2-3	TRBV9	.	CASSAGTSGANTDTQYF	TGTGCCAGCAGCGCCGGGACTAGCGGGGCAAACACAGATACGCAGTATTTT
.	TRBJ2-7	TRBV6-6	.	CASSYLGGSREQYF	TGTGCCAGCAGTTATTTAGGGGGATCAAGGGAGCAGTACTTC
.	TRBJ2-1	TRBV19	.	CASSLTFDRQFF	TGTGCCAGTAGTCTGACTTTTGATCGGCAGTTCTTC
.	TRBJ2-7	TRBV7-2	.	CASSLALRQQYF	TGTGCCAGCAGCTTAGCACTCAGGCAGCAGTACTTC
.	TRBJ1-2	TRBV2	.	CATSGVSGGYTF	TGTGCCACCTCCGGGGTTTCGGGCGGCTACACCTTC
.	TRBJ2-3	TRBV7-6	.	CASSLVGLGQMGTQYF	TGTGCCAGCAGCTTAGTTGGTTTGGGACAAATGGGTACGCAGTATTTT
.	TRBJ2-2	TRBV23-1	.	CASSQSFKGLIPPNTGELFF	TGCGCCAGCAGTCAATCATTTAAGGGACTGATCCCCCCGAACACCGGGGAGCTGTTTTTT
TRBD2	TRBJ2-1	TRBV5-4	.	CASSPGGAWVGNEQFF	TGTGCCAGCAGCCCCGGGGGGGCATGGGTAGGTAATGAGCAGTTCTTC
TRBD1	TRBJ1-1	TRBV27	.	CASGPRQGLNTEAFF	TGTGCCAGCGGACCCCGACAGGGATTGAACACTGAAGCTTTCTTT
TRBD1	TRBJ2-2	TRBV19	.	CASSIPTTGVSGELFF	TGTGCCAGTAGTATCCCCACGACAGGGGTCTCCGGGGAGCTGTTTTTT
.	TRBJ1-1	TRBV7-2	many	CASSLAGSGAFF	TGTGCCAGCAGCTTAGCAGGGAGTGGAGCTTTCTTT
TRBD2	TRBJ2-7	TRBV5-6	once	CASSLAPFSGRAAEQYF	TGTGCCAGCAGCTTGGCCCCCTTTAGCGGGAGGGCCGCCGAGCAGTACTTC